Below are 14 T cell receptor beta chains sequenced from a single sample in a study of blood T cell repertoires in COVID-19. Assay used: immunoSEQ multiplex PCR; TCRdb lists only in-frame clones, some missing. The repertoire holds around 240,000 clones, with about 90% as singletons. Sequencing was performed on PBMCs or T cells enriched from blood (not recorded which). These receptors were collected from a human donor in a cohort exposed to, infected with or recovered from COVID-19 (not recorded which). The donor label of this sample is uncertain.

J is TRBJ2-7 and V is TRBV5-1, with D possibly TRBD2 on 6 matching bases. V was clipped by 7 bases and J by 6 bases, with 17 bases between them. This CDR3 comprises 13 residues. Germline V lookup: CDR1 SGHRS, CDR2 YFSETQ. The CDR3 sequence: CASAPPGLTEQYF. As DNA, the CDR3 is TGCGCCAGCGCACCCCCGGGACTGACCGAGCAGTACTTC.

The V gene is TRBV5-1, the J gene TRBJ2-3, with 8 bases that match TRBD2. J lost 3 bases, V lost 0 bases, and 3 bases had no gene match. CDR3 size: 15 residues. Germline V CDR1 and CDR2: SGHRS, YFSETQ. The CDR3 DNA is TGCGCCAGCAGCTTGGAACTAGCGGAAACAGATACGCAGTATTTT. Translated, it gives CASSLELAETDTQYF.

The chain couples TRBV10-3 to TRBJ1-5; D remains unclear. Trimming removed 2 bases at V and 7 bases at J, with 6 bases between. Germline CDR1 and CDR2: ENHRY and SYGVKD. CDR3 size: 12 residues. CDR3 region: CAISEQRQPQHF. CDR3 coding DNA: TGTGCCATCAGTGAGCAGCGACAGCCCCAGCATTTT.

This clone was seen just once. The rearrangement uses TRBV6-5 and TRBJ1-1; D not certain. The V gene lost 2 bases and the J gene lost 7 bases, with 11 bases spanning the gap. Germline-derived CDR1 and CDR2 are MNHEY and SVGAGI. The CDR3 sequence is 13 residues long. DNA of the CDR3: TGTGCCAGCAGTTACCCCCGGGATAATGAAGCTTTCTTT. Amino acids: CASSYPRDNEAFF.

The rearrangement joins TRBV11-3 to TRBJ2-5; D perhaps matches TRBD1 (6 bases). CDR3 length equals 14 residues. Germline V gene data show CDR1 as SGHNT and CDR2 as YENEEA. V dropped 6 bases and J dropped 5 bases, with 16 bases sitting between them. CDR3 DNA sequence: TGTGCCAGCAGTTATACAGGGTCGGTGGAGACCCAGTACTTC. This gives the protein CASSYTGSVETQYF.

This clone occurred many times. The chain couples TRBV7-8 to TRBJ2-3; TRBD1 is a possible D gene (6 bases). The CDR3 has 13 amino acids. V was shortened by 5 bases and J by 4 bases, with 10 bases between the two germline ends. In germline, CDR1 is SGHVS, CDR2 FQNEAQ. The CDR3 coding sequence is TGTGCCAGCAGCCGACACAGGGCAGATACGCAGTATTTT. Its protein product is CASSRHRADTQYF.

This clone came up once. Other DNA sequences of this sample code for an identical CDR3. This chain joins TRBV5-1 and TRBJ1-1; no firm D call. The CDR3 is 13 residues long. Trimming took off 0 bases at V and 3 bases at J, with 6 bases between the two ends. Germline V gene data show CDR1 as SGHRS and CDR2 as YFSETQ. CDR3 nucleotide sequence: TGCGCCAGCAGCTTGGGAGGAGACACTGAAGCTTTCTTT. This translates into CASSLGGDTEAFF.

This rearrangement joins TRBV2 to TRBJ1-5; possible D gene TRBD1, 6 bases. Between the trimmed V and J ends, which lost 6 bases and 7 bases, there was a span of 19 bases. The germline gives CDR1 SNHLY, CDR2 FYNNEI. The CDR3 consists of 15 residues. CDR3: CASSRGGGGGQPQHF. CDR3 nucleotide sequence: TGTGCCAGCAGCCGGGGCGGGGGCGGCGGGCAGCCCCAGCATTTT.

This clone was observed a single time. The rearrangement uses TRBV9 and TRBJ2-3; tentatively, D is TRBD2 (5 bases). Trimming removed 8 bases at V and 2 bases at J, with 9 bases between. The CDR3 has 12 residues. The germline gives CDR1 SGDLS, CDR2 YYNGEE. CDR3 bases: TGTGCCAGTGGACTCCCCACAGATACGCAGTATTTT. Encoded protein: CASGLPTDTQYF.

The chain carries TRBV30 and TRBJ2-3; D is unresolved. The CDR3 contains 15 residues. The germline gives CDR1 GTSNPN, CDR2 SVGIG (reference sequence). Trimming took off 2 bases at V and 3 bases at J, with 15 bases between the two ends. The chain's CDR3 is CAWSLGAATTDTQYF. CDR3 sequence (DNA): TGTGCCTGGAGTTTAGGAGCAGCGACGACAGATACGCAGTATTTT.

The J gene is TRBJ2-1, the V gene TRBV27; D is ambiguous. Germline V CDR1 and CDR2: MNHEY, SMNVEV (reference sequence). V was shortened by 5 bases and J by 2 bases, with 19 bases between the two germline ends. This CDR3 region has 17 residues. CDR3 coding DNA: TGTGCCAGCAGTGCCTCCTCGCTCCTTAGTACCTACAATGAGCAGTTCTTC. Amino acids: CASSASSLLSTYNEQFF.

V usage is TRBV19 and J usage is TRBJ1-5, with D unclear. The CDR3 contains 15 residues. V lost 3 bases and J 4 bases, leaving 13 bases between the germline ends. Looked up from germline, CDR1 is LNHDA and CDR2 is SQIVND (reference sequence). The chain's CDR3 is CASSMFRGSNQPQHF. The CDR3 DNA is TGTGCCAGTAGTATGTTTCGGGGAAGTAATCAGCCCCAGCATTTT. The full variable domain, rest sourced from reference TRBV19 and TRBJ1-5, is DGGITQSPKYLFRKEGQNVTLSCEQNLNHDAMYWYRQDPGQGLRLIYYSQIVNDFQKGDIAEGYSVSREKKESFPLTVTSAQKNPTAFYLCASSMFRGSNQPQHFGDGTRLSIL.

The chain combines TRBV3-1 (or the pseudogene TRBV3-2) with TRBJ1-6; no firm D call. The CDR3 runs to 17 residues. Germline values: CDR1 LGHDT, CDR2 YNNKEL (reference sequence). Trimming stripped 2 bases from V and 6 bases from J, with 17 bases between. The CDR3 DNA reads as TGTGCCAGCAGCCAACGTTTGGCTGATATTTTTAATTCACCCCTCCACTTT. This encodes CASSQRLADIFNSPLHF.

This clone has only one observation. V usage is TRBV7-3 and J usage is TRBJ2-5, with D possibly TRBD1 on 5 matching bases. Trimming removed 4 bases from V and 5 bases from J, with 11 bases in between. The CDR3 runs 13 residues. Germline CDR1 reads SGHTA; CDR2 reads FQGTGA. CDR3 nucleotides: TGTGCCAGCAGCTCTCAGGGTGTTGAGACCCAGTACTTC. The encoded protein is CASSSQGVETQYF.